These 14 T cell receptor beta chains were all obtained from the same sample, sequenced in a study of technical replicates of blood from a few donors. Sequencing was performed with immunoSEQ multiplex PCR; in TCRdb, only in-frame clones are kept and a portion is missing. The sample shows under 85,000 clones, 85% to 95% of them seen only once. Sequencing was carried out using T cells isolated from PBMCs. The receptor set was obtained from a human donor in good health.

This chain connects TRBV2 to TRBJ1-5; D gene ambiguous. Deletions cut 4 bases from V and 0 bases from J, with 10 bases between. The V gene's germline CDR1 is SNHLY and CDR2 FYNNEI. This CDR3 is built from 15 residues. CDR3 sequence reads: CASSAQPYSNQPQHF. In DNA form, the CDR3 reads TGTGCCAGCAGTGCACAGCCCTATAGCAATCAGCCCCAGCATTTT.

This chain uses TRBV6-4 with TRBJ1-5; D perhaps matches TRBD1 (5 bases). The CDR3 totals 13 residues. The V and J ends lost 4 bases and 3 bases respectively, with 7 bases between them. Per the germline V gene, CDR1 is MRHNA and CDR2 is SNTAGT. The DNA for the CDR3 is TGTGCCAGCAGTGCGGACATCAATCAGCCCCAGCATTTT. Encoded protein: CASSADINQPQHF.

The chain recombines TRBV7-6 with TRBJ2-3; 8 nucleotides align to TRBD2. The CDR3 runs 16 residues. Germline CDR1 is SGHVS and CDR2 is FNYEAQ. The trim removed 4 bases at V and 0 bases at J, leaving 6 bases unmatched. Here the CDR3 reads CASSSSSGYSTDTQYF. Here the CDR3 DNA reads TGTGCCAGCAGCTCATCTAGCGGGTATAGCACAGATACGCAGTATTTT.

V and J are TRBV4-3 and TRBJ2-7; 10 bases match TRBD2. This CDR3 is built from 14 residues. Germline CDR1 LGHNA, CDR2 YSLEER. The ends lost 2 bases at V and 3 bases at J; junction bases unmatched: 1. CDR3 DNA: TGCGCCAGCAGCCAAATAGCGGGAGGCTACGAGCAGTACTTC. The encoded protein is CASSQIAGGYEQYF.

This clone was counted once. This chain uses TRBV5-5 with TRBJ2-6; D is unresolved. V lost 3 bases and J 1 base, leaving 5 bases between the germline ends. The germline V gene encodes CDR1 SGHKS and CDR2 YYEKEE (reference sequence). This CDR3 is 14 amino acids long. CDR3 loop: CASSSSSGANVLTF. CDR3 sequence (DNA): TGTGCCAGCAGCTCTTCTTCTGGGGCCAACGTCCTGACTTTC.

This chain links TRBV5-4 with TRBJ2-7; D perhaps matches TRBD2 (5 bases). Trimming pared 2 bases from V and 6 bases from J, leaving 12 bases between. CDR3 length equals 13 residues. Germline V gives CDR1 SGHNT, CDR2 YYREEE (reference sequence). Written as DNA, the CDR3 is TGTGCCAGCAGCTTCCTTCTAGCTGCCGAGCAGTACTTC. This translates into CASSFLLAAEQYF.

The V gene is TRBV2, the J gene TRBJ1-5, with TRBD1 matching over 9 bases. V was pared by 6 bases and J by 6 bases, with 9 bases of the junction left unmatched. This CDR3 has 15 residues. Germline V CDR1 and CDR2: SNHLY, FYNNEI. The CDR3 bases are TGTGCCAGCAGACCTGGGACAGGGAACCGTCAGCCCCAGCATTTT. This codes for CASRPGTGNRQPQHF. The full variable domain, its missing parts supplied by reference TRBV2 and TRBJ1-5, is EPEVTQTPSHQVTQMGQEVILRCVPISNHLYFYWYRQILGQKVEFLVSFYNNEISEKSEIFDDQFSVERPDGSNFTLKIRSTKLEDSAMYFCASRPGTGNRQPQHFGDGTRLSIL.

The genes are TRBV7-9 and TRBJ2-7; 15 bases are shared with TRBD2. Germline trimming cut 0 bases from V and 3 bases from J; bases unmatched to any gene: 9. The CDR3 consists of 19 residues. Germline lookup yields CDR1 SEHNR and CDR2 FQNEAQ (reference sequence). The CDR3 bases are TGTGCCAGCAGCTTAGCCGGTGGGACTAGCGGGAGGAGAGGCTACGAGCAGTACTTC. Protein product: CASSLAGGTSGRRGYEQYF.

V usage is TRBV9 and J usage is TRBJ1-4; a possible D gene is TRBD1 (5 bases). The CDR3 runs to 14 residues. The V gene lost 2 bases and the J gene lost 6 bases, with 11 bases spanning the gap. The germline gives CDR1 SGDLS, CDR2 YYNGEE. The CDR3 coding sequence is TGTGCCAGCAGCGTGGAAGGGGCAGATGAAAAACTGTTTTTT. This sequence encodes CASSVEGADEKLFF.

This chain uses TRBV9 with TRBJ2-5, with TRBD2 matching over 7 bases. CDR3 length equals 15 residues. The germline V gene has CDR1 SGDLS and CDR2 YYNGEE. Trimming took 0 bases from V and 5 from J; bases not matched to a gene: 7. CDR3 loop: CASSVEGGRGETQYF. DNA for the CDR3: TGTGCCAGCAGCGTAGAAGGCGGGAGAGGTGAGACCCAGTACTTC.

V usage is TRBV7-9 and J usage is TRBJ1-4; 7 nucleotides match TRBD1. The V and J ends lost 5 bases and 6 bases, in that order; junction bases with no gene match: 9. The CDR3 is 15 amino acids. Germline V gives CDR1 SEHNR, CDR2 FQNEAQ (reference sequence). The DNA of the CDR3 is TGTGCCAGCAGCGTCTCCGGGACAGCATATGAAAAACTGTTTTTT. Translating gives CASSVSGTAYEKLFF. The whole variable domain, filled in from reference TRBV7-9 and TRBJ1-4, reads DTGVSQNPRHKITKRGQNVTFRCDPISEHNRLYWYRQTLGQGPEFLTYFQNEAQLEKSRLLSDRFSAERPKGSFSTLEIQRTEQGDSAMYLCASSVSGTAYEKLFFGSGTQLSVL.

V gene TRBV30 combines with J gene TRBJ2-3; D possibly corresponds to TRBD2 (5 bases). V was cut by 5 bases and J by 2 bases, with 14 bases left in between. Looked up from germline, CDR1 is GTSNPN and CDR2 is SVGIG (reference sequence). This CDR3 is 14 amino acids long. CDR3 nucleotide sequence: TGTGCCTGGGCCCTGGACTTCACCACAGATACGCAGTATTTT. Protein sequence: CAWALDFTTDTQYF.

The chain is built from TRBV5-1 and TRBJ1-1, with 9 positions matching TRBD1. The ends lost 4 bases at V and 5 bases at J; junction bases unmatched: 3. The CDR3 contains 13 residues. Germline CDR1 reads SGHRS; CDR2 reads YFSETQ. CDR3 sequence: CASSSGQGTEAFF. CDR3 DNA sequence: TGCGCCAGCAGCAGCGGACAGGGGACTGAAGCTTTCTTT.

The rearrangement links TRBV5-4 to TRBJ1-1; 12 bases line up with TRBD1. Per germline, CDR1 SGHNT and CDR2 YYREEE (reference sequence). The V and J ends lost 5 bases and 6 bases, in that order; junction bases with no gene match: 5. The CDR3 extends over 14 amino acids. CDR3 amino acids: CASRGQGADAEAFF. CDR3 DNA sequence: TGTGCCAGCAGGGGACAGGGGGCGGACGCTGAAGCTTTCTTT.